The sample holds many counts of the clone carrying this T cell receptor beta chain. Its specificity is not known. This specimen belongs to a study of early T cells in non-severe SARS-CoV-2 infection. Study in general: Investigators sequenced bulk RNA drawn from unsorted whole blood, and chains remained unpaired. Whole-study findings and limits: Comparison of clonotypes with VDJdb favored anti-spike CD8 responses while missing private and CD4 specificities.

Each cDNA molecule carried a unique molecular identifier. In TCRdb, the 5' RACE reads were re-called with MiXCR into one record per CDR3 protein. Of about 67,000 distinct CDR3 sequences detected, roughly 12% appear once; the ten largest clones hold 3.5% to 4.5%. The TCR sequence derives from an adult who was a healthcare worker with PCR-confirmed SARS-CoV-2 infection or an uninfected control (not recorded which). The sample consisted of whole blood.

CDR3 nucleotide sequence: TGTGCCAGCAAGGAGACTCGGAACACTGAAGCTTTCTTT. It codes for CASKETRNTEAFF. The J gene is TRBJ1-1, the V gene TRBV27, with D unclear. This CDR3 has 13 residues. Trimming pared 7 bases from V and 1 base from J, leaving 10 bases between. Germline CDR1 is MNHEY and CDR2 is SMNVEV (reference sequence).